These 17 T cell receptor beta chains were all obtained from the same sample, sequenced in a study of T cell responses to AZD1222 COVID-19 vaccine. Some clones are missing from TCRdb's copy, which holds only in-frame ones; the method was immunoSEQ multiplex PCR. Counted here are 170,000 or so clones, 90% occurring once; the ten biggest clones make up approximately 1.6%. This specimen was peripheral blood, taken on day 0 of AZD1222 vaccination. These receptors came from an adult in good health.

The chain carries TRBV27 and TRBJ2-2; tentative D call: TRBD1 (6 bases). V lost 2 bases and J lost 0, with 7 bases in between. Germline loops: CDR1 MNHEY, CDR2 SMNVEV (reference sequence). The CDR3 spans 15 residues. This chain's CDR3 is CASSLGTSNTGELFF. The CDR3 nucleotides are TGTGCCAGCAGTTTAGGGACATCGAACACCGGGGAGCTGTTTTTT.

This clone was recorded only once. V usage is TRBV19 and J usage is TRBJ2-7, with 8 bases matching TRBD1. CDR1 LNHDA and CDR2 SQIVND come from the germline V gene (reference sequence). The CDR3 has 14 amino acids. The J segment lost 1 base and the V segment lost 4 bases, leaving 3 bases of the junction unmatched. DNA for the CDR3: TGTGCCAGTAGTAGGACAGGGTCTTCCTACGAGCAGTACTTC. This gives the protein CASSRTGSSYEQYF.

This chain uses TRBV15 with TRBJ1-3; no reliable D call. Germline assignment: CDR1 LNHNV and CDR2 YYDKDF (reference sequence). Trimming shortened V by 0 bases and J by 6 bases, and 12 bases separated the two germline ends. The CDR3 is 15 amino acids. The CDR3 DNA is TGTGCCACCAGCAGAGATCGGGGATTGGAAAACACCATATATTTT. It encodes CATSRDRGLENTIYF.

The chain has TRBV4-2 and TRBJ1-1, with TRBD1 identical over 8 bases. Germline CDR1 and CDR2: LGHNA and YNFKEQ. There are 16 residues in the CDR3. J gave up 0 bases and V 1 base, and 4 bases lay outside the gene matches. DNA of the CDR3: TGTGCCAGCAGCCAAGGCCCGGACAGGGTGAACACTGAAGCTTTCTTT. Its protein is CASSQGPDRVNTEAFF.

The chain employs TRBV7-2 and TRBJ1-6, with a weak D call TRBD1 (6 bases). The CDR3 runs 17 residues. V shed 1 base and J shed 7 bases, with 17 bases lying between them. The germline gives CDR1 SGHTA, CDR2 FQGNSA. CDR3 in amino acids: CASSLESFRTVNSPLHF. In nucleotides, the CDR3 is TGTGCCAGCAGCTTAGAGTCCTTTAGGACAGTAAATTCACCCCTCCACTTT. Full variable domain (outside the CDR3, taken from reference TRBV7-2 and TRBJ1-6): GAGVSQSPSNKVTEKGKDVELRCDPISGHTALYWYRQSLGQGLEFLIYFQGNSAPDKSGLPSDRFSAERTGGSVSTLTIQRTQQEDSAVYLCASSLESFRTVNSPLHFGNGTRLTVT.

The chain has TRBV28 and TRBJ1-2; 12 bases align to TRBD1. The CDR3 has 15 amino acids. Germline V lookup: CDR1 MDHEN, CDR2 SYDVKM. The junction had 6 bases not matched to a gene; V was cut back by 5 bases and J by 5 bases. DNA of the CDR3: TGTGCCAGCAGTCCGGGACAGGGGGCGCGTTATGGCTACACCTTC. Protein product: CASSPGQGARYGYTF.

The CDR3 DNA reads TGTGCCAGCAGCCAAGGGTTTTCCGATCATAGCACAGATACGCAGTATTTT. Translation: CASSQGFSDHSTDTQYF. The V and J genes are TRBV4-2 and TRBJ2-3; D gene ambiguous. V gave up 1 base and J gave up 0 bases, with 14 bases separating them. CDR1 and CDR2 from the germline V gene are LGHNA and YNFKEQ. CDR3 length equals 17 residues.

In its sample, this clone was seen once. The genes are TRBV9 and TRBJ2-7, with TRBD2 matching over 8 bases. CDR1 and CDR2 (germline): SGDLS, YYNGEE. V lost 0 bases and J lost 2; bases outside the gene matches: 7. This CDR3 has 16 residues. CDR3 sequence: CASSVGIAGNPYEQYF. DNA for the CDR3: TGTGCCAGCAGCGTAGGAATAGCGGGGAACCCCTACGAGCAGTACTTC. Filled out from reference TRBV9 and TRBJ2-7, the complete variable domain reads DSGVTQTPKHLITATGQRVTLRCSPRSGDLSVYWYQQSLDQGLQFLIQYYNGEERAKGNILERFSAQQFPDLHSELNLSSLELGDSALYFCASSVGIAGNPYEQYFGPGTRLTVT.

This chain uses TRBV29-1 with TRBJ1-1, with D tentatively TRBD1 (5 bases). This CDR3 region has 13 residues. V lost 3 bases to trimming and J lost 4 bases, with 12 bases between them. CDR1 and CDR2 from the germline V gene are SQVTM and ANQGSEA. The CDR3 is CSVDWAGFTEAFF. CDR3 in DNA: TGCAGCGTTGATTGGGCAGGGTTCACTGAAGCTTTCTTT.

The rearrangement uses TRBV25-1 and TRBJ1-2; D might be TRBD1 (6 bases). V was trimmed by 0 bases and J by 6 bases, leaving 11 bases between them. CDR3 size: 14 residues. The germline CDR1 and CDR2 sequences are MGHDK and SYGVNS. The CDR3 sequence: CASSEYFRTDGYTF. CDR3 bases: TGTGCCAGCAGTGAATATTTCCGGACAGATGGCTACACCTTC.

The chain has TRBV3-1 (or the pseudogene TRBV3-2) and TRBJ1-2, with D unresolved. CDR1 is LGHDT and CDR2 is YNNKEL in the germline V gene (reference sequence). This CDR3 spans 12 amino acids. The germline V and J ends were trimmed by 2 bases and 4 bases, with 5 bases remaining between them. CDR3 nucleotide sequence: TGTGCCAGCAGCCAACTCGGCTATGGCTACACCTTC. Encoded protein: CASSQLGYGYTF.

The V gene is TRBV5-6, the J gene TRBJ1-3; 7 bases map to TRBD1. The CDR3 consists of 17 residues. The V and J ends lost 4 bases and 2 bases, in that order; junction bases with no gene match: 12. CDR1 and CDR2 from the germline V gene are SGHDT and YYEEEE. CDR3 coding DNA: TGTGCCAGCAGCCCCTTCCGTCGAAGGGGGCCTGGAAACACCATATATTTT. This codes for CASSPFRRRGPGNTIYF.

The chain employs TRBV18 and TRBJ1-2; the D gene is possibly TRBD1 (6 bases). V was cut by 3 bases and J by 4 bases, with 18 bases left in between. Germline lookup yields CDR1 KGHSH and CDR2 LQKENI. This CDR3 comprises 16 residues. The CDR3 protein is CASSPGRGWESYGYTF. In nucleotides, the CDR3 is TGTGCCAGCTCACCGGGCAGGGGCTGGGAGTCCTATGGCTACACCTTC.

This rearrangement joins TRBV29-1 to TRBJ1-2, with 9 bases fitting TRBD1. V was pared by 3 bases and J by 8 bases, with 7 bases of the junction left unmatched. The CDR3 runs 13 residues. The germline V gene has CDR1 SQVTM and CDR2 ANQGSEA. The CDR3, as DNA: TGCAGCGTTGACGCACAGGGGGCGCGGGGCTACACCTTC. This codes for CSVDAQGARGYTF.

The genes are TRBV7-9 and TRBJ1-4; TRBD1 might be the D (5 bases). From germline, CDR1 is SEHNR and CDR2 FQNEAQ (reference sequence). V was pared by 4 bases and J by 1 base, with 7 bases between. The CDR3 length is 14 residues. DNA of the CDR3: TGTGCCAGCAGCTACGACAGAACTAATGAAAAACTGTTTTTT. It translates to CASSYDRTNEKLFF.

The chain carries TRBV7-2 and TRBJ2-3, with 12 bases identical to TRBD2. This CDR3 comprises 16 residues. Germline V CDR1 and CDR2: SGHTA, FQGNSA. V was pared by 0 bases and J by 4 bases, with 2 bases of the junction left unmatched. In nucleotides, the CDR3 is TGTGCCAGCAGCTTAGCCCCTAGCGGGGGGGCAGATACGCAGTATTTT. Translated: CASSLAPSGGADTQYF.

This chain joins TRBV7-9 and TRBJ1-1; 7 positions agree with TRBD1. The CDR3 sequence is 15 residues long. The V and J ends lost 4 bases and 1 base, in that order; junction bases with no gene match: 6. Germline V gene lookup returns CDR1 SEHNR and CDR2 FQNEAQ (reference sequence). This CDR3 reads CASSSPGGGNTEAFF. The CDR3 DNA reads as TGTGCCAGCAGCTCTCCAGGGGGGGGGAACACTGAAGCTTTCTTT.